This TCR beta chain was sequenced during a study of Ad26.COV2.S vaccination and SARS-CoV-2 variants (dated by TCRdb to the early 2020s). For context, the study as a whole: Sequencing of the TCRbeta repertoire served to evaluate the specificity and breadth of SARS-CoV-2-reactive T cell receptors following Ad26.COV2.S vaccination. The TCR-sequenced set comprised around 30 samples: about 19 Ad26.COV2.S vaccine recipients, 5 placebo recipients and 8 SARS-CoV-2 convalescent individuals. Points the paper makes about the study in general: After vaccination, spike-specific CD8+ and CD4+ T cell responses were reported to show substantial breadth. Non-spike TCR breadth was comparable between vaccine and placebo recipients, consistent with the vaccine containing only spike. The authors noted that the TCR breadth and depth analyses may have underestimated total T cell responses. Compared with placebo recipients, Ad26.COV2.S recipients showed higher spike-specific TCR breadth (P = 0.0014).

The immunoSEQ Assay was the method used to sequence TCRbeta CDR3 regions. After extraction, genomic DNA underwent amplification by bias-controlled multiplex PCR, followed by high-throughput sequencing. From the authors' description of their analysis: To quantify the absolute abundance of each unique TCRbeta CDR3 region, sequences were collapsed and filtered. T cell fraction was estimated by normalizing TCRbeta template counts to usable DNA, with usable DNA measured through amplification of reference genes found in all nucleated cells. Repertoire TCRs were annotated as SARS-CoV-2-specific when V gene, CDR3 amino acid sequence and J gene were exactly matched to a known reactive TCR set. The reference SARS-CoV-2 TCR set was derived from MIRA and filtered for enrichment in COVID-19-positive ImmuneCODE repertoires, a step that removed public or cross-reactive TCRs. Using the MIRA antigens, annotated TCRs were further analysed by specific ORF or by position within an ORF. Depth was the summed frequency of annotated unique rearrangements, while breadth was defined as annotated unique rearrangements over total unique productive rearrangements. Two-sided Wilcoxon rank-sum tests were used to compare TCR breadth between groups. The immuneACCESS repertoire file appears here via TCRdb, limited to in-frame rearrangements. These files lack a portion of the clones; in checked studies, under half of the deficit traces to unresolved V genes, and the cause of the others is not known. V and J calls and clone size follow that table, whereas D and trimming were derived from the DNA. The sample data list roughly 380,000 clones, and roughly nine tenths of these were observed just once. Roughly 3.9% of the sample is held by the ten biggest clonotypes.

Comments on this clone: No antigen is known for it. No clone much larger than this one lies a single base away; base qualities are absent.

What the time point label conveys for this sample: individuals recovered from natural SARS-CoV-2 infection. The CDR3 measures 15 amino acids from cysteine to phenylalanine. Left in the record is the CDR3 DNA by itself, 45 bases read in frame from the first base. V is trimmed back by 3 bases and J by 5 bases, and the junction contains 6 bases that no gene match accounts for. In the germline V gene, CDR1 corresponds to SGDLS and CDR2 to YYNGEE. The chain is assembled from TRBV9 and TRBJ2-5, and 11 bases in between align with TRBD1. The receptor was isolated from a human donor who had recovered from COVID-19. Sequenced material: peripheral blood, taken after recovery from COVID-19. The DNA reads TGTGCCAGCAGCGAGGGACAGGGGGTTTGGGAGACCCAGTACTTC. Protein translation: CASSEGQGVWETQYF.